This entry concerns a single T cell receptor (beta chain). Its antigen is still unknown. The CDR3 is made up of 14 amino acids. Trimming pared 6 bases from V and 1 base from J, leaving 13 bases between. Germline V CDR1 and CDR2: MNHEY, SMNVEV (reference sequence). The data were obtained in a study of graft-versus-host responses after intestinal transplantation. Study as a whole: Among the recipients, all got anti-thymocyte globulin induction and then tacrolimus and steroids for approximately 3 years. Findings of the study overall: Investigators detected GvH clones in recipient marrow, with some emerging earlier in ileum or blood.

Some clones are missing from TCRdb's copy, which holds only in-frame ones; the method was immunoSEQ multiplex PCR. The table has approximately 97,000 clones, 91% seen once; the top ten hold roughly 0.2%. The material was unstimulated CD4+ T cells sorted from spleen or lymph node cells, obtained before transplant. The source is a human donor who was the organ donor for an intestinal transplant. The gene calls are TRBV27 and TRBJ2-7; TRBD1 might be the D (5 bases). CDR3 amino acids: CASSLYSGSYEQYF. Written as DNA, the CDR3 is TGTGCCAGCAGCCTCTACTCAGGGTCCTACGAGCAGTACTTC.